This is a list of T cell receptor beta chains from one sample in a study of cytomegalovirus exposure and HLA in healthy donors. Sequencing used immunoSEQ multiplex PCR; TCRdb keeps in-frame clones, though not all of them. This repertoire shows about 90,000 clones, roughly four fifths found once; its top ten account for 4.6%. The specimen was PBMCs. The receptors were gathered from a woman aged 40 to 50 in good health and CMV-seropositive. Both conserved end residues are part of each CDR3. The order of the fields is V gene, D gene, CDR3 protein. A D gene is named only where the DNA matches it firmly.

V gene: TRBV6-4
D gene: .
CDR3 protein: CASIAGGLFEYNEQFF

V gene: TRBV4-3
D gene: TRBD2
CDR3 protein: CASSIDRAGGQGDTQYF

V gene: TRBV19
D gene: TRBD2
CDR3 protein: CASSISAGGPRDTQYF

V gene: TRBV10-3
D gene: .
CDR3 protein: CAISESGLANTEAFF

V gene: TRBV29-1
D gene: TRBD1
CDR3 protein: CSVGTGTYEQYF

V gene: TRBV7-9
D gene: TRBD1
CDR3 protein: CAGKTGGDGYTF

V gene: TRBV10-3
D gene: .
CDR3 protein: CAISDAQQDQETQYF

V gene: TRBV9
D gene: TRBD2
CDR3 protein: CASSVVGLENEQFF

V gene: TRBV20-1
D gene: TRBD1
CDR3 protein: CSAKDRDVYTF

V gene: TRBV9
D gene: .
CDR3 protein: CAILGLPTDTQYF

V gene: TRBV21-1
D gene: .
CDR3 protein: CASSKDGSGRTSTGELFF

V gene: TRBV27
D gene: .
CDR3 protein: CASSRQGTDTQYF

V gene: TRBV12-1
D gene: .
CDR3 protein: CASSPLSPGQGAYEQYF

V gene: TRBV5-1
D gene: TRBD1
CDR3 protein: CASSLAGQVSQPQHF

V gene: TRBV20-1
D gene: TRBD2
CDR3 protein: CSARLAGGQYF

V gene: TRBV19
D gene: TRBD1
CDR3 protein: CASTRSEDRAVKAFF

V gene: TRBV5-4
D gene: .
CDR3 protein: CASLPRGRADGYTF

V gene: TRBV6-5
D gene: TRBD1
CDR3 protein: CASSDGTGGTEAFF

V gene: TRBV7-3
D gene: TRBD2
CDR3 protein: CASSSGLAGVRNEQFF

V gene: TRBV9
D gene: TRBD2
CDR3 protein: CASSVAPSGEGTDTQYF

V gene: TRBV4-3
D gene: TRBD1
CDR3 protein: CASSHPTRQGATCVSDQPQHF

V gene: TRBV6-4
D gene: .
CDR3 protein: CASSASGTDTQYF

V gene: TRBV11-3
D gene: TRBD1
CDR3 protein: CASSLEGQGDYEQYF

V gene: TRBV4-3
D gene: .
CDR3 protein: CASSQDTGGNTEAFF

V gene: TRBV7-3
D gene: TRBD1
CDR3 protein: CASSLMGQPQETQYF

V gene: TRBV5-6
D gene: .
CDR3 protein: CASSLGRTGNYGYTF

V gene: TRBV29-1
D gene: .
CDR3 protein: CSVEPSPTEQFF

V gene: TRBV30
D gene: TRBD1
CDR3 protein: CAWTGTGGIGEQYF

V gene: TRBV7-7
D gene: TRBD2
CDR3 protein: CASSAELAGAVETQYF

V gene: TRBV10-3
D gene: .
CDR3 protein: CAISKFFEVSQPQHF

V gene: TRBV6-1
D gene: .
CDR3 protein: CASSGQKNYGYTF

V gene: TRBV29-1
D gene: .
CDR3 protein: CSTIAQGGTEAFF

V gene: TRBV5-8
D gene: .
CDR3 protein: CASSLVRAAERHGYNEQFF

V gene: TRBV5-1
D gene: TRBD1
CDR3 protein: CASSLGQTQGRYGYTF

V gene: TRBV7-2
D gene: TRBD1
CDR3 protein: CASSLENRGSEKLFF

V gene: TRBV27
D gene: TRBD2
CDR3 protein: CASSSASGSRTDTQYF

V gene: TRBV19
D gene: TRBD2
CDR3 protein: CASTSVHPDTQYF

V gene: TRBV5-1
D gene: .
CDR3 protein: CASSFLTGGGNEQFF

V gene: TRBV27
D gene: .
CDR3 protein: CASRTIQASYEQYF

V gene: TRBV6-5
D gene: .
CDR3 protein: CASSITAYEQYF

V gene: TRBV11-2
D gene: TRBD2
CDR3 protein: CASSPPIAGVYEQYF

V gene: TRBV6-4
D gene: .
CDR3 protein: CASSEEGESEQFF

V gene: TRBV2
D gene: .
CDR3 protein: CASSEAEATLGNEQFF

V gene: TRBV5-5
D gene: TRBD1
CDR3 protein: CASSLTGTATYEQYF

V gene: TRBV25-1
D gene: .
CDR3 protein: CASSVGNQPQHF

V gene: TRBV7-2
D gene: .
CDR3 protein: CASSPVSGAGANVLTF

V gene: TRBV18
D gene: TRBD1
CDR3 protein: CASSPQGVVETQYF

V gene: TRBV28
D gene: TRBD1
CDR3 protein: CASRTQGAEAGELFF

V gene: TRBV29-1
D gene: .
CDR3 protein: CSVDGVTNTGELFF

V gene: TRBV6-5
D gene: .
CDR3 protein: CASGGQNTDTQYF

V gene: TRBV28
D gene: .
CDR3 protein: CASSPAGGANSYEQYF

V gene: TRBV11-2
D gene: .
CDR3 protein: CASSSDRKDTQYF

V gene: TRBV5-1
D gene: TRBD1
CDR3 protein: CASSLGQGVREQYF

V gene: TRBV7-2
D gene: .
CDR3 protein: CASSPLGARGNTIYF